This TCR beta chain was recovered during a study of blood T cell repertoires in COVID-19. Whole-study context: Italy, Spain and the United States were the sources of the convalescent and acute COVID-19 samples. T cells, B-cell-depleted T cells, or PBMCs provided the cDNA or gDNA that served as material.

The J segment lost 2 bases and the V segment lost 7 bases, leaving 5 bases of the junction unmatched. There are 14 residues in the CDR3. From germline, CDR1 is PRHDT and CDR2 FYEKMQ (reference sequence). Clinical history reported by participants formed the basis on which cohorts were assigned. Original methodology: Quantification of nucleated cells was approximated via reference gene primer amplification. TCRdb keeps only in-frame clones here, not all; method: immunoSEQ multiplex PCR. That table supplies the V and J calls and clone size; D and trimming were determined from the DNA. In the table there are 300,000 or so clones, 90% of which are singletons. This clone appeared a few times.

Sequencing was performed on PBMCs or T cells enriched from blood (not recorded which). The origin of this receptor is a man in his 60s who had recovered from COVID-19. The chain has TRBV13 and TRBJ1-3; 7 bases line up with TRBD1. The CDR3 DNA reads as TGTGCCAGCACTAATAGGGGGCCTGGAAACACCATATATTTT. This codes for CASTNRGPGNTIYF.